What follows describes a single T cell receptor beta chain. Produced via immunoSEQ multiplex PCR; TCRdb's table is partial and in-frame only. Of roughly 100,000 clones listed, 84% are singletons. This sample stems from a study of blood T cell repertoires in COVID-19. CDR1 LGHDT and CDR2 YNNKEL come from the germline V gene (reference sequence). The CDR3 contains 16 residues. The ends lost 4 bases at V and 0 bases at J; junction bases unmatched: 6. The sequencing input was peripheral blood. The V call is TRBV3-1 (or the pseudogene TRBV3-2), the J call TRBJ1-3; 7 bases match TRBD1. The receptor was derived from a human donor in a cohort sampled during active COVID-19. CDR3 sequence (DNA): TGTGCCAGCAGCCTAAACAGGGGACACTCTGGAAACACCATATATTTT. It specifies CASSLNRGHSGNTIYF.